These 21 T cell receptor beta chains share one sample of origin, sequenced in a study of blood T cell repertoires in COVID-19. Clones were read by immunoSEQ multiplex PCR, and TCRdb kept only the in-frame ones, dropping some. The sample records some 150,000 clones, 75% to 90% being singletons. Sequencing was performed on peripheral blood. Receptors were obtained from a woman of 80 years or more with acute or convalescent COVID-19.

The chain links TRBV5-1 to TRBJ2-1; 10 bases agree with TRBD2. The CDR3 length is 15 residues. Unmatched junction bases numbered 5, after V lost 1 base and J lost 7 bases. CDR1 SGHRS and CDR2 YFSETQ come from the germline V gene. As DNA, the CDR3 is TGCGCCAGCAGCTTGCCAGCGGGAGGGGCGAATGAGCAGTTCTTC. It encodes CASSLPAGGANEQFF. The whole variable domain, remainder taken from reference TRBV5-1 and TRBJ2-1, is KAGVTQTPRYLIKTRGQQVTLSCSPISGHRSVSWYQQTPGQGLQFLFEYFSETQRNKGNFPGRFSGRQFSNSRSEMNVSTLELGDSALYLCASSLPAGGANEQFFGPGTRLTVL.

CDR3 in DNA: TGTGCCAGCAGCCTCCAGGGCATCACCACAGATACGCAGTATTTT. This sequence encodes CASSLQGITTDTQYF. The chain has TRBV11-3 and TRBJ2-3; D perhaps matches TRBD1 (5 bases). The V end was cut by 5 bases, the J end by 2 bases, with 14 bases between. CDR3 size: 15 residues. CDR1 and CDR2 (germline): SGHNT, YENEEA.

The chain recombines TRBV5-1 with TRBJ2-7; D might be TRBD1 (6 bases). Trimming took off 4 bases at V and 3 bases at J, with 11 bases between the two ends. The germline CDR1 and CDR2 sequences are SGHRS and YFSETQ. CDR3 size: 13 residues. Here the CDR3 reads CASSGTQGYEQYF. The CDR3 DNA reads as TGCGCCAGCAGCGGAACACAGGGCTACGAGCAGTACTTC.

This clone has only a few counts. V is TRBV7-2 and J is TRBJ2-2, with D possibly TRBD2 on 7 matching bases. With 1 base removed from V and 7 bases from J, the gap between germline ends came to 13 bases. Per the germline V gene, CDR1 is SGHTA and CDR2 is FQGNSA. This CDR3 spans 15 amino acids. CDR3 coding DNA: TGTGCCAGCAGCTTAGTCGGGGGGCACGTCGGGGAGCTGTTTTTT. This codes for CASSLVGGHVGELFF.

In this sample, this clone turned up a few times. The chain carries TRBV24-1 and TRBJ1-2, with D unclear. CDR3 size: 14 residues. V was cut by 2 bases and J by 2 bases, with 8 bases left in between. Germline V gene lookup returns CDR1 KGHDR and CDR2 SFDVKD. In DNA, the CDR3 is TGTGCCACCAGTGATTCCCCATTGAACTATGGCTACACCTTC. It translates to CATSDSPLNYGYTF.

This chain connects TRBV6-6 to TRBJ1-2, with D possibly matching TRBD1 (6 bases). There are 14 residues in the CDR3. CDR1 MNHNY and CDR2 SVGAGI come from the germline V gene (reference sequence). V was clipped by 4 bases and J by 7 bases, with 16 bases between them. CDR3 in amino acids: CASSSLTQGLGYTF. As DNA, the CDR3 is TGTGCCAGCAGTTCTCTGACACAGGGCCTTGGCTACACCTTC.

This chain uses TRBV7-9 with TRBJ2-7; 7 bases are shared with TRBD1. The V segment lost 5 bases and the J segment 0 bases; nucleotides outside the gene matches: 4. Germline assignment: CDR1 SEHNR and CDR2 FQNEAQ (reference sequence). This CDR3 spans 14 amino acids. The CDR3 sequence is CASSEGQVSYEQYF. CDR3 in DNA: TGTGCCAGCAGCGAAGGACAGGTCTCCTACGAGCAGTACTTC.

The chain links TRBV7-9 to TRBJ2-3, with no clear D. The length of the CDR3 is 15 residues. Trimming shortened V by 2 bases and J by 11 bases, and 20 bases separated the two germline ends. Looked up from germline, CDR1 is SEHNR and CDR2 is FQNEAQ (reference sequence). CDR3 in DNA: TGTGCCAGCAGCTTATCGGTTGGGCACCCCAATTGGCAGTATTTT. Encoded protein: CASSLSVGHPNWQYF.

The V call is TRBV9, the J call TRBJ1-1, with 8 positions matching TRBD1. Germline loops: CDR1 SGDLS, CDR2 YYNGEE. The CDR3 contains 16 residues. Germline trimming cut 4 bases from V and 1 base from J; bases unmatched to any gene: 9. CDR3 DNA: TGTGCCAGCAGCACCTCCGACAGGGGACGGAACACTGAAGCTTTCTTT. Translation gives CASSTSDRGRNTEAFF.

The chain joins TRBV5-1 to TRBJ1-2; D perhaps matches TRBD1 (5 bases). Germline V gene data show CDR1 as SGHRS and CDR2 as YFSETQ. V gave up 4 bases and J gave up 9 bases, with 25 bases separating them. The CDR3 is made up of 16 amino acids. As DNA, the CDR3 is TGCGCCAGCAGCCCGGCTGAGACGGGGGGAGGACCGCGCTACACCTTC. Encoded protein: CASSPAETGGGPRYTF.

The V and J genes are TRBV28 and TRBJ1-3; possible D gene TRBD1, 6 bases. This CDR3 has 16 amino acids. CDR1 is MDHEN, CDR2 SYDVKM, per germline. The V and J ends lost 5 bases and 0 bases respectively, with 14 bases between them. The CDR3 sequence is CASSPGGQNSGNTIYF. CDR3 DNA: TGTGCCAGCAGTCCCGGTGGACAGAACTCTGGAAACACCATATATTTT.

The rearrangement uses TRBV28 and TRBJ1-5, with D possibly matching TRBD1 (5 bases). V was cut by 9 bases and J by 5 bases, with 26 bases left in between. This CDR3 is built from 17 residues. Germline CDR1 reads MDHEN; CDR2 reads SYDVKM. CDR3 nucleotide sequence: TGTGCCAGTAATCTATCAACCCCCGACAGAAGCGATCAGCCCCAGCATTTT. Translating it yields CASNLSTPDRSDQPQHF. The whole variable domain, remainder taken from reference TRBV28 and TRBJ1-5, is DVKVTQSSRYLVKRTGEKVFLECVQDMDHENMFWYRQDPGLGLRLIYFSYDVKMKEKGDIPEGYSVSREKKERFSLILESASTNQTSMYLCASNLSTPDRSDQPQHFGDGTRLSIL.

The genes are TRBV28 and TRBJ2-4; 8 nucleotides align to TRBD2. Germline values: CDR1 MDHEN, CDR2 SYDVKM. The CDR3 totals 15 residues. V shed 5 bases and J 8 bases; nucleotides not matched to a gene: 11. The CDR3 sequence: CASSQPGGGKDIQYF. For the CDR3, the DNA is TGTGCCAGCAGTCAGCCCGGGGGGGGCAAGGACATTCAGTACTTC.

The V and J genes are TRBV5-4 and TRBJ1-1, with TRBD1 identical over 8 bases. CDR1 and CDR2 (germline): SGHNT, YYREEE (reference sequence). With 5 bases clipped from V and 11 bases from J, the junction kept 14 bases outside the gene matches. CDR3 size: 14 residues. Here the CDR3 reads CASRPIDLDREAFF. The CDR3 bases are TGTGCCAGCAGACCGATCGATTTGGACAGGGAGGCTTTCTTT.

The rearrangement uses TRBV6-1 and TRBJ2-1, with D possibly being TRBD2 (6 bases). V lost 2 bases, J lost 12 bases, and 14 bases lay in between. CDR1 and CDR2 from the germline V gene are MNHNS and SASEGT. The CDR3 is 13 residues long. DNA for the CDR3: TGTGCCAGCAGTGAAATCGGGTACGGGGGGCAGTTCTTC. This encodes CASSEIGYGGQFF.

CDR3 bases: TGTGCCAGTAGTATGAACTCGGCGGGTTCACCCCTCCACTTT. Translation: CASSMNSAGSPLHF. The rearrangement joins TRBV19 to TRBJ1-6; D remains unclear. The CDR3 has 14 amino acids. Germline CDR1 and CDR2: LNHDA and SQIVND (reference sequence). Trimming pared 3 bases from V and 9 bases from J, leaving 12 bases between. The whole variable domain, remainder taken from reference TRBV19 and TRBJ1-6, is DGGITQSPKYLFRKEGQNVTLSCEQNLNHDAMYWYRQDPGQGLRLIYYSQIVNDFQKGDIAEGYSVSREKKESFPLTVTSAQKNPTAFYLCASSMNSAGSPLHFGNGTRLTVT.

The chain uses TRBV6-1 and TRBJ2-3; 8 bases line up with TRBD2. Losses at the gene ends were 2 bases for V and 8 bases for J; bases not matched to a gene: 9. The CDR3 spans 15 residues. Germline CDR1 is MNHNS and CDR2 is SASEGT. Here the CDR3 DNA reads TGTGCCAGCAGTGAAATGGGACTAGTCCAGGGTACGCAGTATTTT. It specifies CASSEMGLVQGTQYF.

V gene TRBV19 combines with J gene TRBJ2-2; TRBD1 might be the D (5 bases). Looked up from germline, CDR1 is LNHDA and CDR2 is SQIVND (reference sequence). The CDR3 runs 13 residues. V was trimmed by 10 bases and J by 3 bases, leaving 12 bases between them. CDR3 sequence: CATIRVDTGELFF. DNA of the CDR3: TGTGCCACCATCAGGGTTGACACCGGGGAGCTGTTTTTT.

The chain is built from TRBV7-3 and TRBJ2-3, with a weak D call TRBD2 (6 bases). V lost 2 bases and J lost 3, with 12 bases in between. From germline, CDR1 is SGHTA and CDR2 FQGTGA. The CDR3 spans 15 residues. The CDR3 DNA reads as TGTGCCAGCAGCTTACTCGGGGGAGCAACAGATACGCAGTATTTT. This translates into CASSLLGGATDTQYF.

This clone occurred many times. The V gene is TRBV3-1 (or the pseudogene TRBV3-2), the J gene TRBJ2-1; 7 positions agree with TRBD2. After removal of 3 bases from V and 8 bases from J, the junction contained 16 bases not matched to a gene. The CDR3 extends over 17 amino acids. The germline V gene encodes CDR1 LGHDT and CDR2 YNNKEL (reference sequence). The CDR3 loop reads CASSQKGLRGRSDEQFF. The CDR3 DNA sequence: TGTGCCAGCAGCCAGAAGGGACTGCGCGGGAGAAGTGATGAGCAGTTCTTC.

The chain couples TRBV5-1 to TRBJ2-7; possible D gene TRBD1, 5 bases. V shed 4 bases and J shed 3 bases, with 8 bases lying between them. The CDR3 runs 12 residues. CDR1 SGHRS and CDR2 YFSETQ come from the germline V gene. The CDR3 coding sequence is TGCGCCAGCAGCAGTCAGGGCTACGAGCAGTACTTC. Translating it yields CASSSQGYEQYF.